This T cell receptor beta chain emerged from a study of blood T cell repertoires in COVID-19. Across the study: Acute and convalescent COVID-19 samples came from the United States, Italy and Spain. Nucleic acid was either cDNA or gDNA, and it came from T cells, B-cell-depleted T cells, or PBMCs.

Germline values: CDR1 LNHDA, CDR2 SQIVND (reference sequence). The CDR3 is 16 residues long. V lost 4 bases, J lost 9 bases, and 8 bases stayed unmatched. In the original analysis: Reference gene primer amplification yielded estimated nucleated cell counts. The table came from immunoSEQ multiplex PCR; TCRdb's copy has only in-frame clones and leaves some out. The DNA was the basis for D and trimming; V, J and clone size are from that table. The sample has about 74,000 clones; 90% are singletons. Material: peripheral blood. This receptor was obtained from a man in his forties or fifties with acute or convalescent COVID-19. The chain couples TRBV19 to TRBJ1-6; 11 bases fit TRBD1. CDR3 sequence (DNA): TGTGCCAGTAGTACTCCGGGACAGGGGGTAGGTTCACCCCTCCACTTT. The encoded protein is CASSTPGQGVGSPLHF.